The next 13 T cell receptor beta chains were all read from a single sample in a study of blood T cell repertoires in COVID-19. Sequencing used immunoSEQ multiplex PCR; TCRdb keeps in-frame clones, though not all of them. The sample contains 170,000 or so clones, around 83% of which appear only once. The source material was peripheral blood. These TCRs come from a man in his fifties or sixties with active or convalescent COVID-19.

This clone was seen a handful of times. V usage is TRBV15 and J usage is TRBJ2-7; the D is unclear. Deletions cut 0 bases from V and 5 bases from J, with 14 bases between. This CDR3 spans 15 amino acids. CDR1 and CDR2 from the germline V gene are LNHNV and YYDKDF (reference sequence). In DNA form, the CDR3 reads TGTGCCACCAGCAGAGATTCCGGCAGGCCCAACGAGCAGTACTTC. Amino acids: CATSRDSGRPNEQYF.

V is TRBV5-1 and J is TRBJ2-1; 12 bases match TRBD2. This CDR3 is 15 amino acids long. Germline V CDR1 and CDR2: SGHRS, YFSETQ. The V and J ends lost 5 bases and 1 base, in that order; junction bases with no gene match: 1. The CDR3 coding sequence is TGCGCCAGCAGGACTAGCGGGAGTTCCTACAATGAGCAGTTCTTC. Translating gives CASRTSGSSYNEQFF.

V is TRBV15 and J is TRBJ2-5; 11 bases match TRBD1. V was pared by 1 base and J by 4 bases, with 2 bases of the junction left unmatched. The CDR3 runs to 15 residues. Looked up from germline, CDR1 is LNHNV and CDR2 is YYDKDF (reference sequence). The CDR3: CATSRAGQGGETQYF. CDR3 nucleotides: TGTGCCACCAGCAGAGCGGGACAGGGGGGAGAGACCCAGTACTTC.

The V gene is TRBV5-8, the J gene TRBJ1-6; D perhaps matches TRBD1 (6 bases). The CDR3 covers 14 residues. Deletions cut 0 bases from V and 12 bases from J, with 13 bases between. CDR1 is SGHTS and CDR2 is YDEGEE in the germline V gene. This CDR3 is CASSLASNREPLHF. The CDR3 bases are TGTGCCAGCAGCTTGGCTTCGAACAGGGAACCCCTCCACTTT.

This rearrangement joins TRBV12-3 or TRBV12-4 to TRBJ1-5; D unclear. This CDR3 has 13 amino acids. Trimming removed 3 bases at V and 9 bases at J, with 12 bases between. The CDR3 sequence: CASSLFDKGPQHF. The CDR3 DNA reads as TGTGCCAGCAGTTTGTTTGACAAAGGGCCCCAGCATTTT.

This clone was seen a few times. The gene calls are TRBV6-5 and TRBJ1-4; 9 nucleotides line up with TRBD1. The CDR3 is 16 amino acids. With 0 bases clipped from V and 6 bases from J, the junction kept 5 bases outside the gene matches. In germline, CDR1 is MNHEY, CDR2 SVGAGI. The CDR3 nucleotides are TGTGCCAGCAGTTACTCTCCGACAGGGGGATATGAAAAACTGTTTTTT. The encoded protein is CASSYSPTGGYEKLFF.

The chain recombines TRBV5-5 with TRBJ2-7; 7 positions agree with TRBD2. Per germline, CDR1 SGHKS and CDR2 YYEKEE (reference sequence). J gave up 2 bases and V 5 bases, and 13 bases lay outside the gene matches. The CDR3 consists of 16 residues. The CDR3 protein is CASRPGGNTRTYEQYF. The CDR3 region has the DNA TGTGCCAGCAGACCGGGGGGTAACACCAGAACCTACGAGCAGTACTTC.

The V gene is TRBV19, the J gene TRBJ2-1, with 10 bases identical to TRBD2. The trim removed 3 bases at V and 0 bases at J, leaving 14 bases unmatched. The CDR3 is 20 residues long. From germline, CDR1 is LNHDA and CDR2 SQIVND (reference sequence). The CDR3 spells CASSIPGLAGDLRSYNEQFF. CDR3 DNA sequence: TGTGCCAGTAGTATCCCCGGGCTAGCGGGAGACCTACGCTCCTACAATGAGCAGTTCTTC.

The CDR3 region has the DNA TGCGCCAGCAGCTTGGAGGGGCCTGCACACTCTGGAAACACCATATATTTT. Encoded protein: CASSLEGPAHSGNTIYF. This rearrangement joins TRBV5-1 to TRBJ1-3, with D possibly being TRBD1 (5 bases). The CDR3 is 17 amino acids. CDR1 and CDR2 (germline): SGHRS, YFSETQ. V was shortened by 0 bases and J by 0 bases, with 13 bases between the two germline ends. The whole variable domain, remainder taken from reference TRBV5-1 and TRBJ1-3, is KAGVTQTPRYLIKTRGQQVTLSCSPISGHRSVSWYQQTPGQGLQFLFEYFSETQRNKGNFPGRFSGRQFSNSRSEMNVSTLELGDSALYLCASSLEGPAHSGNTIYFGEGSWLTVV.

The CDR3 here is CASSFAGLVTDTQYF. The CDR3 DNA reads as TGTGCCAGCAGCTTCGCGGGACTAGTCACAGATACGCAGTATTTT. The chain uses TRBV11-3 and TRBJ2-3; 8 nucleotides line up with TRBD2. The V gene's germline CDR1 is SGHNT and CDR2 YENEEA. The J segment lost 2 bases and the V segment lost 3 bases, leaving 4 bases of the junction unmatched. This CDR3 spans 15 amino acids.

The chain recombines TRBV9 with TRBJ2-1, with 7 bases lining up with TRBD1. Trimming took 3 bases from V and 6 from J; bases not matched to a gene: 6. Germline V gene data show CDR1 as SGDLS and CDR2 as YYNGEE. This CDR3 comprises 14 residues. The CDR3 protein is CASSGQGWLNEQFF. The CDR3 DNA reads TGTGCCAGCAGCGGACAGGGATGGCTCAATGAGCAGTTCTTC.

The V and J genes are TRBV21-1 and TRBJ1-6. TRBV21-1 is a recognized pseudogene. The CDR3 has 16 amino acids. CDR3 protein: CASSKDGGETNSPLHF. CDR3 nucleotide sequence: TGTGCCAGCAGCAAAGATGGCGGAGAGACTAATTCACCCCTCCACTTT.

The chain employs TRBV2 and TRBJ1-1; D may be TRBD1 (5 bases). Trimming took 2 bases from V and 3 from J, leaving 7 bases between them. Per germline, CDR1 SNHLY and CDR2 FYNNEI. The CDR3 is made up of 13 amino acids. CDR3 sequence reads: CASSERGDTEAFF. The CDR3, as DNA: TGTGCCAGCAGTGAACGGGGGGACACTGAAGCTTTCTTT.